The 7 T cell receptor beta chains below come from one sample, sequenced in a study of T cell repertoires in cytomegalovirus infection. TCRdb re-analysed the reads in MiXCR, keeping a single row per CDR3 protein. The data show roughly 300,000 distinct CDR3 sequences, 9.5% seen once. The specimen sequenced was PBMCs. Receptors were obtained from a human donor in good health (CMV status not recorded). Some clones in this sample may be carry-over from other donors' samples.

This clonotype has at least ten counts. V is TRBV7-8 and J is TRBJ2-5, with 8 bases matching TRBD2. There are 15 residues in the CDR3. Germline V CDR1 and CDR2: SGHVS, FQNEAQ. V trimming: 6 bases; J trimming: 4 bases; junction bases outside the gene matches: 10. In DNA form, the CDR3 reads TGTGCCAGCAGTTTGGCGGGGGGACTACTAGAGACCCAGTACTTC. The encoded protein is CASSLAGGLLETQYF.

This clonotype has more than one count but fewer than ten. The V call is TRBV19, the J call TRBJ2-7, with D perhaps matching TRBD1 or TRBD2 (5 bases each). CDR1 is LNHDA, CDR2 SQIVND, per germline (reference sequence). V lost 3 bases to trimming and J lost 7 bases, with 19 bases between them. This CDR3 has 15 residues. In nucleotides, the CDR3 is TGTGCCAGTAGTATTCGGGCAAGAGGGACGCAAGAGCAGTACTTC. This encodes CASSIRARGTQEQYF.

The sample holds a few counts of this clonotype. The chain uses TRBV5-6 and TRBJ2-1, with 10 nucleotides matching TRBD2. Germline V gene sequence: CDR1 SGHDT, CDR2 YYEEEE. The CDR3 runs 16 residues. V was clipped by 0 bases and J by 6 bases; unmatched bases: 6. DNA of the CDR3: TGTGCCAGCAGCTTGGGCAGCGGGGGGGCGATCAATGAGCAGTTCTTC. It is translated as CASSLGSGGAINEQFF.

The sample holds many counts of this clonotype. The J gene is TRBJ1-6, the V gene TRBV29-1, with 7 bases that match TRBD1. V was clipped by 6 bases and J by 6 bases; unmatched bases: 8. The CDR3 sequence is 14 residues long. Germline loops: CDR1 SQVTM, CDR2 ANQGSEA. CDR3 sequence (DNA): TGCAGCGTCCGAGCCGGGACAGCTAATTCACCCCTCCACTTT. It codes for CSVRAGTANSPLHF. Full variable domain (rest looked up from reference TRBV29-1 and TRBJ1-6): SAVISQKPSRDICQRGTSLTIQCQVDSQVTMMFWYRQQPGQSLTLIATANQGSEATYESGFVIDKFPISRPNLTFSTLTVSNMSPEDSSIYLCSVRAGTANSPLHFGNGTRLTVT.

The CDR3 protein is CSALGRSRSYNEQFF. The DNA of the CDR3 is TGCAGTGCTCTCGGGCGAAGTCGGTCCTACAATGAGCAGTTCTTC. The chain has TRBV20-1 and TRBJ2-1; unclear D gene. The CDR3 runs to 15 residues. Between the trimmed V and J ends, which lost 5 bases and 1 base, there was a span of 15 bases. Germline CDR1 DFQATT, CDR2 SNEGSKA (reference sequence).

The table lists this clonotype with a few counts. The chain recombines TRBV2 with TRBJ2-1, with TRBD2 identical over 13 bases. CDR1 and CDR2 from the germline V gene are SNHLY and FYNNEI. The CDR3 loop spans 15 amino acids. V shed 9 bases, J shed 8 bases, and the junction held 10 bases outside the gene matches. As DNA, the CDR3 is TGTGCCAGATCAGGCGGGACTAGCGGGAAGGATGAGCAGTTCTTC. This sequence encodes CARSGGTSGKDEQFF.

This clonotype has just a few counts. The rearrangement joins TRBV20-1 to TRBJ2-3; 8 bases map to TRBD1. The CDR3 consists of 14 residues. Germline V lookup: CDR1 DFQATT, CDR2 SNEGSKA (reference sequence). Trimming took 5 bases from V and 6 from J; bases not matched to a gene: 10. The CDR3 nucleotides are TGCAGTGCTTACCAACGCGCAGGGGGCGATACGCAGTATTTT. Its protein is CSAYQRAGGDTQYF.